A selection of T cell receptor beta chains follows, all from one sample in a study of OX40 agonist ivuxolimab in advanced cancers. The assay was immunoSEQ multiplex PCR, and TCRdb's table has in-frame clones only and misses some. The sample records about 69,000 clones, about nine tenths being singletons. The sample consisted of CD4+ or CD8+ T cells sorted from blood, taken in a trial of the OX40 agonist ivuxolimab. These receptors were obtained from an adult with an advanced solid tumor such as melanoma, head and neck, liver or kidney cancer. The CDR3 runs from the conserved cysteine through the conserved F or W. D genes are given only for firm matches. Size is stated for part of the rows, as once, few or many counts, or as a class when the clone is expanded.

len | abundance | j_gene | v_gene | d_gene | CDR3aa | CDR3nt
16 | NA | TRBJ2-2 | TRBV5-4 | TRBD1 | CASSRPGTGGTGELFF | TGTGCCAGCAGCCGACCCGGGACAGGGGGCACCGGGGAGCTGTTTTTT
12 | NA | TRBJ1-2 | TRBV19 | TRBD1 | CASRGTGEGYTF | TGTGCCAGTAGGGGGACAGGGGAAGGCTACACCTTC
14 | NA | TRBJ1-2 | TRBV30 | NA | CAWSAGGINYGYTF | TGTGCCTGGAGTGCGGGGGGCATAAACTATGGCTACACCTTC
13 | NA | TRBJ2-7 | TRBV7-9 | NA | CASSLTGQYEQYF | TGTGCCAGCAGCTTAACAGGGCAGTACGAGCAGTACTTC
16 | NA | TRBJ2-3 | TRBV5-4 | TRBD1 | CASSSQTGGYTDTQYF | TGTGCCAGCAGCTCCCAAACAGGGGGCTACACAGATACGCAGTATTTT
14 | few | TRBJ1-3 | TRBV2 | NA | CASLRKFSGNTIYF | TGTGCCAGCCTGCGAAAGTTCTCTGGAAACACCATATATTTT
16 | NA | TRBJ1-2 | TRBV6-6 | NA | CASSSRAGQPNYGYTF | TGTGCCAGCAGTTCCCGCGCCGGACAGCCTAACTATGGCTACACCTTC
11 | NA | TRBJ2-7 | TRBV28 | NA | CASRSNYEQYF | TGTGCCAGCAGATCGAACTACGAGCAGTACTTC
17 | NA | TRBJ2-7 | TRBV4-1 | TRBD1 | CASSQAAGTGGSYEQYF | TGCGCCAGCAGCCAAGCAGCCGGGACAGGGGGCTCCTACGAGCAGTACTTC
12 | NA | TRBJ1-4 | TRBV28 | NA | CASSLGNEKLFF | TGTGCCAGCAGTTTAGGAAATGAAAAACTGTTTTTT
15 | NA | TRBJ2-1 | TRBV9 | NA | CASSVSGDTYNEQFF | TGTGCCAGCAGCGTATCGGGAGATACCTACAATGAGCAGTTCTTC
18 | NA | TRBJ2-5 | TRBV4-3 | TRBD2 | CASSQDLPFSSGQETQYF | TGCGCCAGCAGCCAAGATCTGCCCTTCTCTAGCGGTCAAGAGACCCAGTACTTC
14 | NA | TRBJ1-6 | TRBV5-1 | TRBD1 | CASSPTGENSPLHF | TGCGCCAGCAGCCCGACAGGGGAAAATTCACCCCTCCACTTT
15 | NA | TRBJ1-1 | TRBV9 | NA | CASSVAGQLNTEAFF | TGTGCCAGCAGCGTAGCAGGACAGTTAAACACTGAAGCTTTCTTT
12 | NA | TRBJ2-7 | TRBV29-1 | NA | CSVVFGTYEQYF | TGCAGCGTTGTCTTCGGAACCTACGAGCAGTACTTC
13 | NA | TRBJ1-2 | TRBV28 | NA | CASSTEGRYGYTF | TGTGCCAGCAGTACAGAGGGGAGGTACGGCTACACCTTC